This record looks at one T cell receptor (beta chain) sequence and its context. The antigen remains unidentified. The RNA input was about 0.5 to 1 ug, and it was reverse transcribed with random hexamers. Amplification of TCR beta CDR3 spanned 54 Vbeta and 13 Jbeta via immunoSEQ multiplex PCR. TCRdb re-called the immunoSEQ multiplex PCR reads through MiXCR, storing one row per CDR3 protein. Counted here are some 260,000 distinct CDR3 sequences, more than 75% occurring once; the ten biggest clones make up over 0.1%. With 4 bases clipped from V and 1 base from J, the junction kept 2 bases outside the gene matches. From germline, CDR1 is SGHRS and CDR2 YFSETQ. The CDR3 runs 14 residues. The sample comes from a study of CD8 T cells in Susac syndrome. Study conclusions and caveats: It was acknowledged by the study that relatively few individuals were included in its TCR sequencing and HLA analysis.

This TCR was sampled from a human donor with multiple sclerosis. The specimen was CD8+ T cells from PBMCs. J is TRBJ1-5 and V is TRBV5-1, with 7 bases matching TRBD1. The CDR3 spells CASSMGQSNQPQHF. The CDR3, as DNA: TGCGCCAGCAGCATGGGACAGAGCAATCAGCCCCAGCATTTT.